This T cell receptor beta chain comes out of a study of blood T cell repertoires in COVID-19. Turning to the study itself: Sites in the United States, Italy and Spain provided acute and convalescent COVID-19 samples. T cells, B-cell-depleted T cells, or PBMCs supplied cDNA or gDNA.

Under the authors' procedure: Reference gene primers were amplified, and this amplification served to estimate nucleated cell counts. Sequenced by immunoSEQ multiplex PCR; TCRdb stores in-frame clones only, minus some. D and trimming were read from the DNA, whereas the V and J calls and clone size are those reported in that table. The sample includes approximately 46,000 clones, roughly 90% of them seen just once. The CDR3 contains 14 residues. Germline V gives CDR1 SNHLY, CDR2 FYNNEI. The V end was cut by 4 bases, the J end by 1 base, with 7 bases between. The chain couples TRBV2 to TRBJ2-2, with D hard to call. Sample: peripheral blood. The TCR sequence derives from a man aged 50 or older with active COVID-19. The CDR3: CASSASGNTGELFF. The CDR3 bases are TGTGCCAGCAGTGCTTCAGGGAACACCGGGGAGCTGTTTTTT.